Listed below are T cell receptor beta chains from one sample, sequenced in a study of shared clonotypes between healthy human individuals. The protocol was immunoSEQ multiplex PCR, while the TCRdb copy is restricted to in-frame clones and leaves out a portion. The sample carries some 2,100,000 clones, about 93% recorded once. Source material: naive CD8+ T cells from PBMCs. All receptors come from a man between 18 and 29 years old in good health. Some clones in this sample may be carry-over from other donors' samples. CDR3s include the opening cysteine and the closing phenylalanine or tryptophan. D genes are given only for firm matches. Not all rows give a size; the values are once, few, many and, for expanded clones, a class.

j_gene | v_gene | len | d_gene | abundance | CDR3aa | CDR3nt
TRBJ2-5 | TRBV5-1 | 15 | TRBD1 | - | CASSQQGLRQETQYF | TGCGCCAGCAGCCAACAGGGGCTCCGGCAAGAGACCCAGTACTTC
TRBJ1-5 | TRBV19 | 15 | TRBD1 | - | CASTLDREDNQPQHF | TGTGCCAGTACCTTGGACAGGGAGGACAATCAGCCCCAGCATTTT
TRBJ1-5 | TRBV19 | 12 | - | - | CAGKAGNQPQHF | TGTGCCGGCAAAGCGGGAAATCAGCCCCAGCATTTT
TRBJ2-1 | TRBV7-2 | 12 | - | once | CASSRWVDRQFF | TGTGCCAGCAGCCGTTGGGTGGACAGGCAGTTCTTC
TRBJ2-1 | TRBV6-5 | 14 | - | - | CASSYSLAYNEQFF | TGTGCCAGCAGTTACTCACTAGCCTACAATGAGCAGTTCTTC
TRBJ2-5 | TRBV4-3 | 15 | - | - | CASSQDVTGRETQYF | TGCGCCAGCAGCCAAGATGTTACAGGGAGGGAGACCCAGTACTTC
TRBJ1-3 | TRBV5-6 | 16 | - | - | CASSPVPRSSGNTIYF | TGTGCCAGCAGCCCTGTCCCACGGAGCTCTGGAAACACCATATATTTT
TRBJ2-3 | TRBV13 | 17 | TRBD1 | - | CASSLGPGTGISDTQYF | TGTGCCAGCAGCTTGGGGCCCGGGACAGGAATATCAGATACGCAGTATTTT
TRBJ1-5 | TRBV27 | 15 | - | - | CASSSTENGNQPQHF | TGTGCCAGCAGTTCCACAGAAAATGGCAATCAGCCCCAGCATTTT
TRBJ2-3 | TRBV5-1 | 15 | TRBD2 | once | CASSFGTSGTDTQYF | TGCGCCAGCAGCTTTGGGACTAGCGGAACAGATACGCAGTATTTT
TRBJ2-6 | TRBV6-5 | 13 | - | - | CASCVGGANVLTF | TGTGCCAGCTGTGTCGGGGGGGCCAACGTCCTGACTTTC
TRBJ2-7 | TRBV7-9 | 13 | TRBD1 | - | CASSLEDRVEQYF | TGTGCCAGCAGCTTAGAGGACAGGGTGGAGCAGTACTTC
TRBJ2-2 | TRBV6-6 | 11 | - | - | CASTAAGELFF | TGTGCCAGCACTGCCGCCGGGGAGCTGTTTTTT
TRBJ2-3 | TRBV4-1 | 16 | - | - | CASSPVRGTSTDTQYF | TGCGCCAGCAGCCCCGTTCGTGGTACTAGCACAGATACGCAGTATTTT
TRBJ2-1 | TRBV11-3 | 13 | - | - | CASSLGTVNEQFF | TGTGCCAGCAGCTTAGGGACAGTCAATGAGCAGTTCTTC
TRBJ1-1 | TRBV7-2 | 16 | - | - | CASSLFWGQGDTEAFF | TGTGCCAGCAGCTTATTTTGGGGGCAAGGGGACACTGAAGCTTTCTTT
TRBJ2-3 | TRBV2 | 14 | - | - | CASLYLHRVDTQYF | TGTGCCAGCTTGTACCTGCACCGGGTGGATACGCAGTATTTT
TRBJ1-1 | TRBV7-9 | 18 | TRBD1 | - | CASSSLAGQEGMNTEAFF | TGTGCCAGCAGCTCGTTAGCTGGACAGGAAGGCATGAACACTGAAGCTTTCTTT
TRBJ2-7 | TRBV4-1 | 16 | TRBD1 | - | CASSQARTGKAYEQYF | TGCGCCAGCAGCCAAGCCCGGACAGGGAAAGCCTACGAGCAGTACTTC
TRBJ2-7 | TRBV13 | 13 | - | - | CASSSTDSYEQYF | TGTGCCAGCAGCTCCACGGACAGCTACGAGCAGTACTTC
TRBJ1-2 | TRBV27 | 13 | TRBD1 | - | CASSLGQSYGYTF | TGTGCCAGCAGCCTGGGACAGAGCTATGGCTACACCTTC
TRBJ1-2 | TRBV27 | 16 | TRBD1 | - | CASSPAPQGGNYGYTF | TGTGCCAGCAGTCCCGCCCCCCAGGGGGGGAACTATGGCTACACCTTC
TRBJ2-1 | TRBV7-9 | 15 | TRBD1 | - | CASSLSTGEFVEQFF | TGTGCCAGCAGCTTATCTACAGGGGAATTTGTTGAGCAGTTCTTC
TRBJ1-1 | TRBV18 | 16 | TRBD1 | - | CASSRTGVGGNTEAFF | TGTGCCAGCTCACGGACAGGGGTGGGCGGGAACACTGAAGCTTTCTTT
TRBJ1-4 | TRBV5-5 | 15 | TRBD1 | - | CASSRDRSLGEKLFF | TGTGCCAGCAGCCGGGACAGGTCGTTAGGTGAAAAACTGTTTTTT
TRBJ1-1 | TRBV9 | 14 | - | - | CASSVGTLLTEAFF | TGTGCCAGCAGCGTAGGAACCCTCCTTACTGAAGCTTTCTTT
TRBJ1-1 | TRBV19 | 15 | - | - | CASSRRGPPNTEAFF | TGTGCCAGTAGTAGACGAGGACCCCCGAACACTGAAGCTTTCTTT
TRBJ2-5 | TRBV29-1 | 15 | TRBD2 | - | CSVEIRGREGIPQYF | TGCAGCGTTGAGATCCGAGGAAGGGAGGGGATCCCACAGTACTTC
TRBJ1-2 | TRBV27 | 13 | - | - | CASSPARTYGYTF | TGTGCCAGCAGTCCCGCGAGAACCTATGGCTACACCTTC
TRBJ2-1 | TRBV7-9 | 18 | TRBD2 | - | CASSYSLSGSKSYNEQFF | TGTGCCAGCAGCTACTCCCTTAGCGGGAGTAAATCCTACAATGAGCAGTTCTTC
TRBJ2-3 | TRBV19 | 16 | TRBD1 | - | CASSLRGLPSTDTQYF | TGTGCCAGTAGCCTTAGGGGGCTGCCTAGCACAGATACGCAGTATTTT
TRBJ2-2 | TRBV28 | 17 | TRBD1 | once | CASSSLGQGANTGELFF | TGTGCCAGCAGTTCCTTGGGACAGGGGGCGAACACCGGGGAGCTGTTTTTT
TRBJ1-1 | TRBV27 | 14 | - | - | CASSLVGGNTEAFF | TGTGCCAGCAGTTTAGTCGGTGGGAACACTGAAGCTTTCTTT
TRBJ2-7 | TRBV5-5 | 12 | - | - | CASSLTSGEQYF | TGTGCCAGCAGCTTGACCTCGGGGGAGCAGTACTTC
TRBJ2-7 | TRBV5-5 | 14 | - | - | CASRGGTEPYEQYF | TGTGCCAGCAGAGGCGGGACAGAGCCCTACGAGCAGTACTTC
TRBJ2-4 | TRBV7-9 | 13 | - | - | CASSLEQENIQYF | TGTGCCAGCAGCTTAGAACAGGAGAACATTCAGTACTTC
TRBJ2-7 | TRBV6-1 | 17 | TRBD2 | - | CASSEQVWLAGSYEQYF | TGTGCCAGCAGTGAACAGGTGTGGCTAGCGGGATCCTACGAGCAGTACTTC
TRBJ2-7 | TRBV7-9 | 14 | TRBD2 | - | CASSKTGLVHEQYF | TGTGCCAGCTCTAAGACGGGACTAGTGCACGAGCAGTACTTC
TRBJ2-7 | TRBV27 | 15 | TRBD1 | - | CASSLTGTDNYEQYF | TGTGCCAGCAGTTTAACCGGGACAGACAACTACGAGCAGTACTTC
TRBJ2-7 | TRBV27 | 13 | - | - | CASSIERSYEQYF | TGTGCCAGCAGCATAGAGCGCTCCTACGAGCAGTACTTC
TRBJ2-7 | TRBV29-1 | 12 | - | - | CSVGLRGREQYF | TGCAGCGTTGGTCTCAGGGGAAGGGAGCAGTACTTC
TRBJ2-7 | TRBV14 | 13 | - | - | CASSQDTSGDEYF | TGTGCCAGCAGCCAAGATACTTCAGGGGACGAGTACTTC
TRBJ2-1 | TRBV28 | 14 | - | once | CASGRRGSPGEQFF | TGTGCCAGTGGGCGGCGGGGCTCCCCCGGTGAGCAGTTCTTC
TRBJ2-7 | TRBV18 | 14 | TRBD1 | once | CASSLGTGAYEQYF | TGTGCCAGCTCACTAGGGACAGGGGCCTACGAGCAGTACTTC
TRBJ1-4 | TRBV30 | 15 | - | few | CAWSVRGGPIEKLFF | TGTGCCTGGAGTGTCCGGGGCGGACCTATTGAAAAACTGTTTTTT
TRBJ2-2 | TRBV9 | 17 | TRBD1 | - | CASSLKDRGRDTGELFF | TGTGCCAGCAGCCTGAAGGACAGGGGGCGCGACACCGGGGAGCTGTTTTTT
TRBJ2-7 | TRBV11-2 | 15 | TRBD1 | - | CASSFRTGSSYEQYF | TGTGCCAGCAGCTTTAGGACAGGGAGTTCCTACGAGCAGTACTTC
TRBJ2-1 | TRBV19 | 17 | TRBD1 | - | CASRHGPGQAFYNEQFF | TGTGCCAGTAGGCATGGACCGGGACAGGCCTTCTACAATGAGCAGTTCTTC
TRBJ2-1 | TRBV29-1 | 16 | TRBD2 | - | CSVRPSGNVGYNEQFF | TGCAGCGTGCGACCTAGCGGGAACGTCGGGTACAATGAGCAGTTCTTC